Presented here are 26 T cell receptor beta chains from one specimen sequenced in a study of blood T cell repertoires in COVID-19. The protocol was immunoSEQ multiplex PCR, while the TCRdb copy is restricted to in-frame clones and leaves out a portion. The sample records about 23,000 clones, approximately 90% being singletons. The sequenced sample was peripheral blood. The receptors derive from a woman older than 75 with acute or convalescent COVID-19.

The chain recombines TRBV11-2 with TRBJ1-5; possible D gene TRBD1, 6 bases. There are 15 residues in the CDR3. Trimming shortened V by 1 base and J by 4 bases, and 11 bases separated the two germline ends. The V gene's germline CDR1 is SGHAT and CDR2 FQNNGV. CDR3 nucleotide sequence: TGTGCCAGCAGCTTAGGGCAGGGGCAAAATCAGCCCCAGCATTTT. Its translation: CASSLGQGQNQPQHF.

The V call is TRBV10-3, the J call TRBJ2-5; a weak D match, TRBD1 (6 bases). This CDR3 comprises 13 residues. V was pared by 7 bases and J by 5 bases, with 14 bases between. Germline V gene data show CDR1 as ENHRY and CDR2 as SYGVKD. DNA for the CDR3: TGTGCCATCAAGGAACAGGGCGACGAGACCCAGTACTTC. Its translation: CAIKEQGDETQYF.

The V call is TRBV7-2, the J call TRBJ2-2; 7 nucleotides agree with TRBD2. Germline V gives CDR1 SGHTA, CDR2 FQGNSA. The CDR3 spans 14 residues. J lost 6 bases, V lost 3 bases, and 4 bases had no gene match. CDR3 in DNA: TGTGCCAGCAGCTTCGGACTAGTCTCCGGGGAGCTGTTTTTT. Translation: CASSFGLVSGELFF.

The gene calls are TRBV7-2 and TRBJ1-1; 8 bases are a match to TRBD1. The germline V gene has CDR1 SGHTA and CDR2 FQGNSA. After removal of 4 bases from V and 5 bases from J, the junction contained 3 bases not matched to a gene. This CDR3 spans 13 amino acids. The CDR3 nucleotides read TGTGCCAGCAGCTCCTACAGGGGGACTGAAGCTTTCTTT. Translating it yields CASSSYRGTEAFF.

The rearrangement links TRBV19 to TRBJ2-7; 7 positions agree with TRBD2. V lost 1 base and J lost 2; bases outside the gene matches: 11. The CDR3 runs to 17 residues. Per the germline V gene, CDR1 is LNHDA and CDR2 is SQIVND (reference sequence). The CDR3 reads CASSIGLTSVLPYEQYF. The CDR3, as DNA: TGTGCCAGTAGTATAGGACTTACTAGCGTTTTACCCTACGAGCAGTACTTC.

Regarding this clone: This specimen includes other DNA sequences encoding the same CDR3. J is TRBJ2-3 and V is TRBV4-1; 10 bases fit TRBD2. The CDR3 contains 17 residues. V trimming: 0 bases; J trimming: 5 bases; junction bases outside the gene matches: 8. From germline, CDR1 is MGHRA and CDR2 YSYEKL. The CDR3: CASSQDASGGALDTQYF. The CDR3 region has the DNA TGCGCCAGCAGCCAAGATGCCAGCGGGGGGGCCCTAGATACGCAGTATTTT.

The chain links TRBV3-1 (or the pseudogene TRBV3-2) to TRBJ1-1; TRBD1 aligns across 7 bases. This CDR3 contains 17 residues. Germline trimming cut 4 bases from V and 1 base from J; bases unmatched to any gene: 12. Per germline, CDR1 LGHDT and CDR2 YNNKEL (reference sequence). The CDR3 nucleotides read TGTGCCAGCAGCCCTCTAATCGGACAGGCCGGGAACACTGAAGCTTTCTTT. Protein product: CASSPLIGQAGNTEAFF.

The chain couples TRBV7-8 to TRBJ2-5; D uncertain. Germline assignment: CDR1 SGHVS and CDR2 FQNEAQ. The CDR3 runs to 15 residues. Trimming removed 5 bases at V and 7 bases at J, with 20 bases between. In DNA, the CDR3 is TGTGCCAGCAGCCGAGTCCCGACAAGCCTTGGGACCCAGTACTTC. Its protein product is CASSRVPTSLGTQYF.

The chain has TRBV6-1 and TRBJ2-3; D is unclear. Germline V gene sequence: CDR1 MNHNS, CDR2 SASEGT. V lost 0 bases and J lost 4, with 11 bases in between. The CDR3 has 15 amino acids. DNA of the CDR3: TGTGCCAGCAGTGAAGCAGAGGCTACCGCAGATACGCAGTATTTT. Protein product: CASSEAEATADTQYF.

The V call is TRBV19, the J call TRBJ2-7; D gene uncertain. This CDR3 comprises 14 residues. Germline V gene lookup returns CDR1 LNHDA and CDR2 SQIVND (reference sequence). V dropped 6 bases and J dropped 0 bases, with 12 bases sitting between them. CDR3 bases: TGTGCCAGTAGGATATCTTCTAGCTCCTACGAGCAGTACTTC. It encodes CASRISSSSYEQYF.

This CDR3 reads CASGREIGILGNEQFF. CDR3 DNA sequence: TGTGCCAGCGGCCGGGAAATAGGAATTCTAGGAAATGAGCAGTTCTTC. The chain has TRBV27 and TRBJ2-1; the D gene is possibly TRBD2 (5 bases). The V end lost 8 bases, the J end lost 7 bases, and 24 bases lay between the germline ends. CDR1 is MNHEY and CDR2 is SMNVEV in the germline V gene (reference sequence). The CDR3 runs 16 residues.

The rearrangement joins TRBV9 to TRBJ1-2; 9 bases map to TRBD1. In germline, CDR1 is SGDLS, CDR2 YYNGEE. CDR3 length: 12 amino acids. V was pared by 4 bases and J by 13 bases, with 8 bases of the junction left unmatched. This CDR3 is CASSQGTGSGTF. The CDR3 DNA reads TGTGCCAGCAGCCAAGGGACAGGGTCTGGCACCTTC.

V usage is TRBV6-5 and J usage is TRBJ1-1; perhaps TRBD1 as D (5 bases). V lost 6 bases and J lost 5, with 13 bases in between. The CDR3 has 13 amino acids. CDR1 is MNHEY and CDR2 is SVGAGI in the germline V gene. The chain's CDR3 is CASSPQGGTEAFF. CDR3 sequence (DNA): TGTGCCAGCAGCCCCCAGGGAGGAACTGAAGCTTTCTTT.

This clone was recorded a few times. The chain links TRBV6-5 to TRBJ2-7; TRBD1 is a possible D gene (5 bases). The CDR3 loop spans 13 amino acids. V lost 0 bases and J lost 2, with 5 bases in between. Per the germline V gene, CDR1 is MNHEY and CDR2 is SVGAGI. DNA of the CDR3: TGTGCCAGCAGTTACTCGACAGCCTACGAGCAGTACTTC. Amino acids: CASSYSTAYEQYF.

This clone was detected a few times. The rearrangement uses TRBV7-9 and TRBJ1-6, with D unclear. Germline V gives CDR1 SEHNR, CDR2 FQNEAQ (reference sequence). V lost 1 base to trimming and J lost 7 bases, with 11 bases between them. The CDR3 has 15 residues. The CDR3 protein is CASSLVASANSPLHF. CDR3 bases: TGTGCCAGCAGCTTAGTGGCCAGCGCCAATTCACCCCTCCACTTT.

The rearrangement uses TRBV11-2 and TRBJ2-3; D is possibly TRBD2 (6 bases). V lost 5 bases and J lost 6, with 15 bases in between. This CDR3 comprises 14 residues. Per the germline V gene, CDR1 is SGHAT and CDR2 is FQNNGV. The CDR3 spells CASSLRDFRDTQYF. CDR3 nucleotides: TGTGCCAGCAGCCTTCGGGACTTCCGGGATACGCAGTATTTT.

This clone appeared once. The gene calls are TRBV6-2 or TRBV6-3 and TRBJ1-2, with a weak D call TRBD1 (6 bases). The germline V and J ends were trimmed by 5 bases and 6 bases, with 13 bases remaining between them. This CDR3 comprises 13 residues. Germline V lookup: CDR1 MNHEY, CDR2 SVGEGT. The CDR3 region is CASSLQGWDGYTF. DNA of the CDR3: TGTGCCAGCAGTCTCCAGGGGTGGGATGGCTACACCTTC.

The chain combines TRBV5-8 with TRBJ1-4; 7 bases line up with TRBD1. The CDR3 sequence is 15 residues long. The V segment lost 4 bases and the J segment 4 bases; nucleotides outside the gene matches: 7. Germline V CDR1 and CDR2: SGHTS, YDEGEE. CDR3 sequence: CASSPRTGFNEKLFF. For the CDR3, the DNA is TGTGCCAGCAGCCCCCGGACAGGATTTAATGAAAAACTGTTTTTT.

This chain links TRBV13 with TRBJ1-2, with 9 bases aligning to TRBD1. The junction had 1 base not matched to a gene; V was cut back by 5 bases and J by 6 bases. In germline, CDR1 is PRHDT, CDR2 FYEKMQ (reference sequence). This CDR3 comprises 12 residues. CDR3: CASSTGGHGYTF. Here the CDR3 DNA reads TGTGCCAGCAGCACAGGGGGCCATGGCTACACCTTC.

This clone was counted a single time. The CDR3 loop is CASILIPWEFVSTDTQYF. CDR3 coding DNA: TGTGCCAGCATCTTGATACCGTGGGAGTTCGTAAGCACAGATACGCAGTATTTT. The chain joins TRBV7-8 to TRBJ2-3, with D possibly TRBD2 on 5 matching bases. The CDR3 runs 18 residues. Germline CDR1 and CDR2: SGHVS and FQNEAQ. Trimming pared 7 bases from V and 0 bases from J, leaving 23 bases between.

The J gene is TRBJ2-1, the V gene TRBV18; possibly TRBD2 for D (5 bases). The CDR3 sequence is 13 residues long. V lost 4 bases and J 2 bases, leaving 6 bases between the germline ends. Per germline, CDR1 KGHSH and CDR2 LQKENI. The CDR3: CASSRGPYNEQFF. In DNA, the CDR3 is TGTGCCAGCTCACGAGGGCCCTACAATGAGCAGTTCTTC. The full variable domain, in which reference TRBV18 and TRBJ2-1 provide the parts outside the CDR3, is NAGVMQNPRHLVRRRGQEARLRCSPMKGHSHVYWYRQLPEEGLKFMVYLQKENIIDESGMPKERFSAEFPKEGPSILRIQQVVRGDSAAYFCASSRGPYNEQFFGPGTRLTVL.

The CDR3 region is CASSLVVSGANTGELFF. CDR3 bases: TGCGCCAGCAGCTTGGTCGTTAGCGGGGCGAACACCGGGGAGCTGTTTTTT. The chain is built from TRBV5-1 and TRBJ2-2; 8 positions agree with TRBD2. The CDR3 has 17 amino acids. The V and J ends lost 0 bases and 0 bases, in that order; junction bases with no gene match: 4. CDR1 is SGHRS and CDR2 is YFSETQ in the germline V gene.

The J gene is TRBJ1-1, the V gene TRBV5-4, with 7 bases fitting TRBD1. The CDR3 runs to 14 residues. CDR1 and CDR2 from the germline V gene are SGHNT and YYREEE (reference sequence). V gave up 0 bases and J gave up 1 base; unmatched junction bases: 0. The chain's CDR3 is CASSLGDRNTEAFF. The CDR3 DNA reads as TGTGCCAGCAGCTTGGGGGACAGGAACACTGAAGCTTTCTTT.

This clone was observed once. J is TRBJ1-1 and V is TRBV6-5; D possibly corresponds to TRBD1 (5 bases). CDR1 MNHEY and CDR2 SVGAGI come from the germline V gene. Trimming removed 6 bases at V and 8 bases at J, with 13 bases between. The CDR3 sequence is 12 residues long. CDR3 sequence reads: CASRPGRGEAFF. CDR3 nucleotides: TGTGCCAGCAGGCCTGGGAGGGGAGAAGCTTTCTTT.

The chain combines TRBV9 with TRBJ2-1; D possibly corresponds to TRBD2 (6 bases). Germline V CDR1 and CDR2: SGDLS, YYNGEE. The CDR3 contains 15 residues. V dropped 0 bases and J dropped 5 bases, with 12 bases sitting between them. Written as DNA, the CDR3 is TGTGCCAGCAGCGTAGGGGGTAGCGGCCACAATGAGCAGTTCTTC. Translating gives CASSVGGSGHNEQFF.

J is TRBJ1-3 and V is TRBV30; D call uncertain. The CDR3 totals 13 residues. Looked up from germline, CDR1 is GTSNPN and CDR2 is SVGIG (reference sequence). Trimming cost V 0 bases and J 4 bases, with 7 bases left between them. The CDR3 DNA is TGTGCCTGGAGTGTAGGGAGCGGAAACACCATATATTTT. Protein: CAWSVGSGNTIYF.